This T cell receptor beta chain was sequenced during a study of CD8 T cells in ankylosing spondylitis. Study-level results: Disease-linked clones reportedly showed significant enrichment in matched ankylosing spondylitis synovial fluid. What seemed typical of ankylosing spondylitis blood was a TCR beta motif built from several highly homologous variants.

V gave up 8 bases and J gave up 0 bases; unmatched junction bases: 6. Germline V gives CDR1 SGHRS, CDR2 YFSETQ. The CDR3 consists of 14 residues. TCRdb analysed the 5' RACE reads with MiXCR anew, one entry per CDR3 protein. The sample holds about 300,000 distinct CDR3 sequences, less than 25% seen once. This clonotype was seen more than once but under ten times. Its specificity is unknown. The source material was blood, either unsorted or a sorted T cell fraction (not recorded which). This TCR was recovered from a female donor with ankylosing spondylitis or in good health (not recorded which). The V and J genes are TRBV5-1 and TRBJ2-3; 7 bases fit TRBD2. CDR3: CASRDYPSTDTQYF. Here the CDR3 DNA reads TGCGCCAGTCGGGACTACCCTAGCACAGATACGCAGTATTTT.